This TCR beta chain was recovered during a study of T cells after posttransplantation cyclophosphamide. This clone has ten or more counts. The CDR3 runs to 14 residues. Trimming took 4 bases from V and 5 from J, leaving 14 bases between them. Looked up from germline, CDR1 is SGHRS and CDR2 is YFSETQ. The method was immunoSEQ multiplex PCR; TCRdb's version includes in-frame clones alone and lacks a portion of them. The sample has 40,000 or so clones, none seen only once. The rearrangement links TRBV5-1 to TRBJ2-3; either TRBD1 or TRBD2 may supply D (6 bases each). The TCR comes from a man younger than 40 in good health and a related stem cell transplant donor. What was sequenced was PBMCs. CDR3 protein: CASSRWGREDTQYF. CDR3 DNA: TGCGCCAGCAGCCGGTGGGGGCGGGAAGATACGCAGTATTTT.